The rows below give T cell receptor beta chains drawn from one sample of a study of blood T cell repertoires in COVID-19. Using immunoSEQ multiplex PCR, the repertoire was profiled, and TCRdb retains in-frame clones only, with some absent. This table has 120,000 to 150,000 clones, roughly 76% appearing once. Sequencing input: peripheral blood. These receptors were collected from a human donor with acute or convalescent COVID-19. The donor label of this sample is uncertain. CDR3s include the opening cysteine and the closing phenylalanine or tryptophan. The D gene is left open where the match is weak. Expanded clones get a size class; other rows say once, few or many, or leave the size out.

clone_size: NA; j_call: TRBJ1-1; d_call: TRBD1; v_call: TRBV2; cdr3_nt: TGTGCCAGCAGGCCAAACAGGGGGGAAGCTTTCTTT; cdr3_aa: CASRPNRGEAFF
clone_size: few; j_call: TRBJ1-2; d_call: NA; v_call: TRBV6-1; cdr3_nt: TGTGCCAGCAGTGAAGCCGGGGGGGCGGCGGTTGGCTACACCTTC; cdr3_aa: CASSEAGGAAVGYTF
clone_size: NA; j_call: TRBJ1-1; d_call: NA; v_call: TRBV5-1; cdr3_nt: TGCGCCAGCAGCGCGGGGGGTGGAACTGAAGCTTTCTTT; cdr3_aa: CASSAGGGTEAFF
clone_size: NA; j_call: TRBJ1-2; d_call: NA; v_call: TRBV5-1; cdr3_nt: TGCGCCAGCAGCTTGAATCTCGGGGGAGAAGGCTACACCTTC; cdr3_aa: CASSLNLGGEGYTF
clone_size: NA; j_call: TRBJ1-6; d_call: NA; v_call: TRBV11-2; cdr3_nt: TGTGCCAGCAGCTTAGATTCGTGGCAGGGGAATTCACCCCTCCACTTT; cdr3_aa: CASSLDSWQGNSPLHF
clone_size: NA; j_call: TRBJ1-2; d_call: TRBD1; v_call: TRBV6-4; cdr3_nt: TGTGCCAGCAGTGACAACAGGGGCTTCGGGGGCTACACCTTC; cdr3_aa: CASSDNRGFGGYTF
clone_size: NA; j_call: TRBJ2-7; d_call: NA; v_call: TRBV14; cdr3_nt: TGTGCCAGCAGCGCCCGGGACAACGGTTACGAGCAGTACTTC; cdr3_aa: CASSARDNGYEQYF
clone_size: NA; j_call: TRBJ1-3; d_call: NA; v_call: TRBV11-2; cdr3_nt: TGTGCCAGCAGCTTAAATCAGGGTGGAAACACCATATATTTT; cdr3_aa: CASSLNQGGNTIYF
clone_size: many; j_call: TRBJ2-5; d_call: TRBD2; v_call: TRBV19; cdr3_nt: TGTGCCAGTAGTATAGGGCGGGGGGGCCAAGAGACCCAGTACTTC; cdr3_aa: CASSIGRGGQETQYF
clone_size: NA; j_call: TRBJ2-1; d_call: TRBD1; v_call: TRBV7-6; cdr3_nt: TGTGCCAGCAGCTTGGCGACAGGGGACAATGAGCAGTTCTTC; cdr3_aa: CASSLATGDNEQFF
clone_size: NA; j_call: TRBJ1-5; d_call: NA; v_call: TRBV4-1; cdr3_nt: TGCGCCAGCAGCCAAGCAATTTGGCGGGGGGAAAGGCCCCAGCATTTT; cdr3_aa: CASSQAIWRGERPQHF
clone_size: NA; j_call: TRBJ2-7; d_call: NA; v_call: TRBV7-8; cdr3_nt: TGTGCCAGCAGCATCCCTATAGGGAGCTCCTACGAGCAGTACTTC; cdr3_aa: CASSIPIGSSYEQYF
clone_size: once; j_call: TRBJ1-1; d_call: NA; v_call: TRBV5-4; cdr3_nt: TGTGCCAGCAGCTTGGTGACTCGACAGTTTGAAGCTTTCTTT; cdr3_aa: CASSLVTRQFEAFF
clone_size: NA; j_call: TRBJ2-7; d_call: NA; v_call: TRBV5-5; cdr3_nt: TGTGCCAGCAGCTCTAGCGTCCGGGAGCAGTACTTC; cdr3_aa: CASSSSVREQYF
clone_size: NA; j_call: TRBJ1-3; d_call: NA; v_call: TRBV5-3; cdr3_nt: TGTGCCAGAAGCTGCGGACAAAGCTCTGGAAACACCATATATTTT; cdr3_aa: CARSCGQSSGNTIYF
clone_size: NA; j_call: TRBJ2-3; d_call: NA; v_call: TRBV5-1; cdr3_nt: TGCGCCAGCAGCTTGTTGCTAAAGACAGATACGCAGTATTTT; cdr3_aa: CASSLLLKTDTQYF
clone_size: NA; j_call: TRBJ1-3; d_call: NA; v_call: TRBV6-1; cdr3_nt: TGTGCCAGCAGTGAAGATCCCGGGGGGGCGGCTGGAAACACCATATATTTT; cdr3_aa: CASSEDPGGAAGNTIYF
clone_size: once; j_call: TRBJ1-1; d_call: TRBD1; v_call: TRBV6-5; cdr3_nt: TGTGCCAGCAGAGTCGTATTTCAGGGGGCCGGTGAAGCTTTCTTT; cdr3_aa: CASRVVFQGAGEAFF
clone_size: NA; j_call: TRBJ2-7; d_call: NA; v_call: TRBV6-6; cdr3_nt: TGTGCCAGCAGCTTGCGCGGGGACGAGCAGTACTTC; cdr3_aa: CASSLRGDEQYF
clone_size: NA; j_call: TRBJ1-2; d_call: TRBD1; v_call: TRBV30; cdr3_nt: TGTGCCTGGAGTTTAACGGTTAGGGGGCAATATGGCTACACCTTC; cdr3_aa: CAWSLTVRGQYGYTF
clone_size: NA; j_call: TRBJ2-7; d_call: NA; v_call: TRBV19; cdr3_nt: TGTGCCAGTTCTCTGACAGGAAGGTACGAGCAGTACTTC; cdr3_aa: CASSLTGRYEQYF
clone_size: NA; j_call: TRBJ1-2; d_call: TRBD1; v_call: TRBV19; cdr3_nt: TGTGCCAGTAGTATGCCTAACAGGGGAAAAAACTATGGCTACACCTTC; cdr3_aa: CASSMPNRGKNYGYTF
clone_size: few; j_call: TRBJ2-7; d_call: NA; v_call: TRBV7-6; cdr3_nt: TGTGCCAGCAGTCGGGGGACTCACCAGTACTTC; cdr3_aa: CASSRGTHQYF
clone_size: NA; j_call: TRBJ2-5; d_call: TRBD2; v_call: TRBV4-2; cdr3_nt: TGTGCCAGCAGCCGATTGAGAGGACTAGCGGGGGAAGAGACCCAGTACTTC; cdr3_aa: CASSRLRGLAGEETQYF
clone_size: NA; j_call: TRBJ2-3; d_call: NA; v_call: TRBV7-7; cdr3_nt: TGTGCTAGCAGCTTAGGTTACACAGATACGCAGTATTTT; cdr3_aa: CASSLGYTDTQYF
clone_size: NA; j_call: TRBJ2-4; d_call: TRBD1; v_call: TRBV15; cdr3_nt: TGTGCCACCAGCAGAGATCAAGGGACAGGGGGAAAAAACATTCAGTACTTC; cdr3_aa: CATSRDQGTGGKNIQYF
clone_size: NA; j_call: TRBJ2-1; d_call: TRBD1; v_call: TRBV19; cdr3_nt: TGTGCCAGTAGTTCCTTAACCGGGACAGGGGGTTGGAATGAGCAGTTCTTC; cdr3_aa: CASSSLTGTGGWNEQFF
clone_size: NA; j_call: TRBJ2-2; d_call: TRBD2; v_call: TRBV19; cdr3_nt: TGTGCCAGTAGTCGGGACCCGGGAGGATCCGGGGAGCTGTTTTTT; cdr3_aa: CASSRDPGGSGELFF
clone_size: NA; j_call: TRBJ2-5; d_call: TRBD2; v_call: TRBV24-1; cdr3_nt: TGTGCCACCAGTGATACCAGAAACGAAGCGGGGATCCAAGAGACCCAGTACTTC; cdr3_aa: CATSDTRNEAGIQETQYF
clone_size: once; j_call: TRBJ1-2; d_call: NA; v_call: TRBV24-1; cdr3_nt: TGTGCCACCAGTCGGGGGAAGGGCGGCTACACCTTC; cdr3_aa: CATSRGKGGYTF
clone_size: NA; j_call: TRBJ1-3; d_call: NA; v_call: TRBV7-6; cdr3_nt: TGTGCCAGCAGCTTAGTACAGGGAGGAAACACCATATATTTT; cdr3_aa: CASSLVQGGNTIYF
clone_size: NA; j_call: TRBJ1-4; d_call: NA; v_call: TRBV19; cdr3_nt: TGTGCCAGTAGCTACAGTGTAGGGGCGAATGAAAAACTGTTTTTT; cdr3_aa: CASSYSVGANEKLFF
clone_size: NA; j_call: TRBJ1-4; d_call: TRBD1; v_call: TRBV9; cdr3_nt: TGTGCCAGCAGCGTTGGACAGGGGAGTGAAAAACTGTTTTTT; cdr3_aa: CASSVGQGSEKLFF
clone_size: NA; j_call: TRBJ1-1; d_call: NA; v_call: TRBV19; cdr3_nt: TGTGCCAGTGCTGCAGGAAGGAACACTGAAGCTTTCTTT; cdr3_aa: CASAAGRNTEAFF
clone_size: once; j_call: TRBJ2-1; d_call: TRBD2; v_call: TRBV9; cdr3_nt: TGTGCCAGCAGCGTAAACAGCGGGGGGGCCAACAATGAGCAGTTCTTC; cdr3_aa: CASSVNSGGANNEQFF
clone_size: NA; j_call: TRBJ1-5; d_call: TRBD1; v_call: TRBV7-6; cdr3_nt: TGTGCCAGCAGCTTCGGGACAGGGGGAAATCAGCCCCAGCATTTT; cdr3_aa: CASSFGTGGNQPQHF
clone_size: NA; j_call: TRBJ1-1; d_call: TRBD1; v_call: TRBV27; cdr3_nt: TGTGCCAGCAGTTGGACAGGGAACACTGAAGCTTTCTTT; cdr3_aa: CASSWTGNTEAFF
clone_size: NA; j_call: TRBJ1-4; d_call: NA; v_call: TRBV10-3; cdr3_nt: TGTGCCATCAGTGAGACAGGGCCGACTAATGAAAAACTGTTTTTT; cdr3_aa: CAISETGPTNEKLFF
clone_size: many; j_call: TRBJ2-7; d_call: NA; v_call: TRBV27; cdr3_nt: TGTGCCAGCAGTTCGAAGCGGGCGGCCTACGAGCAGTACTTC; cdr3_aa: CASSSKRAAYEQYF
clone_size: NA; j_call: TRBJ1-1; d_call: TRBD1; v_call: TRBV27; cdr3_nt: TGTGCCAGCAGTGCGTACAGGGGGCAAAGCACTGAAGCTTTCTTT; cdr3_aa: CASSAYRGQSTEAFF
clone_size: NA; j_call: TRBJ2-4; d_call: NA; v_call: TRBV30; cdr3_nt: TGTGCCTGGAGCGCAGGGCTAGCCAAAAACATTCAGTACTTC; cdr3_aa: CAWSAGLAKNIQYF
clone_size: few; j_call: TRBJ2-1; d_call: TRBD1; v_call: TRBV10-3; cdr3_nt: TGTGCCATCAGTGATAGACAGGGGAATGAGCAGTTCTTC; cdr3_aa: CAISDRQGNEQFF
clone_size: NA; j_call: TRBJ1-4; d_call: TRBD1; v_call: TRBV7-9; cdr3_nt: TGTGCCAGCAGCTCGGGACAGGGGAATGAAAAACTGTTTTTT; cdr3_aa: CASSSGQGNEKLFF
clone_size: once; j_call: TRBJ1-1; d_call: NA; v_call: TRBV6-5; cdr3_nt: TGTGCCAGCAGTTACTCGCAGGGAATCGCTGAAGCTTTTTTT; cdr3_aa: CASSYSQGIAEAFF
clone_size: NA; j_call: TRBJ1-1; d_call: TRBD1; v_call: TRBV6-5; cdr3_nt: TGTGCCAGCAGCGCTAGACAGGGCGCCTCTGAAGCTTTCTTT; cdr3_aa: CASSARQGASEAFF
clone_size: NA; j_call: TRBJ1-6; d_call: TRBD1; v_call: TRBV19; cdr3_nt: TGTGCCAGTAGCTCCGGGACAGGGGAATCACCCCTCCACTTT; cdr3_aa: CASSSGTGESPLHF
clone_size: once; j_call: TRBJ2-1; d_call: TRBD2; v_call: TRBV9; cdr3_nt: TGTGCCAGCAGCGTAGGAGCGGGGGGTACCTACAATGAGCAGTTCTTC; cdr3_aa: CASSVGAGGTYNEQFF
clone_size: NA; j_call: TRBJ1-1; d_call: NA; v_call: TRBV15; cdr3_nt: TGTGCCACCGCTCAAAATAGGAACACTGAAGCTTTCTTT; cdr3_aa: CATAQNRNTEAFF
clone_size: NA; j_call: TRBJ1-2; d_call: TRBD1; v_call: TRBV7-2; cdr3_nt: TGTGCCAGCAGCTTCCAACAGGGGCCAAATGGCTACACCTTC; cdr3_aa: CASSFQQGPNGYTF
clone_size: NA; j_call: TRBJ2-5; d_call: TRBD2; v_call: TRBV4-1; cdr3_nt: TGCGCCAGCAGCCAGACTAGCAGAGAGACCCAGTACTTC; cdr3_aa: CASSQTSRETQYF
clone_size: once; j_call: TRBJ1-2; d_call: TRBD1; v_call: TRBV10-2; cdr3_nt: TGCGCCAGCAGTGGGGGACAGGGTATATATGGCTACACCTTC; cdr3_aa: CASSGGQGIYGYTF
clone_size: NA; j_call: TRBJ2-1; d_call: TRBD2; v_call: TRBV2; cdr3_nt: TGTGCCAGCAGTGAAGTGCCTAGCGGGGGGGTCCAGTTCTTC; cdr3_aa: CASSEVPSGGVQFF
clone_size: NA; j_call: TRBJ1-3; d_call: NA; v_call: TRBV5-4; cdr3_nt: TGTGCCAGCAGCCCCTCCGGACAGGGAAACACCATATATTTT; cdr3_aa: CASSPSGQGNTIYF
clone_size: NA; j_call: TRBJ2-1; d_call: TRBD2; v_call: TRBV9; cdr3_nt: TGTGCCAGCAGCACCACCGGGACTAGCGGGGGAAGCTCCTACAATGAGCAGTTCTTC; cdr3_aa: CASSTTGTSGGSSYNEQFF